The subject of this entry is one TCR beta chain. This entry belongs to a study of molecular identifiers for immune sequencing clone quantification. TCRdb redid the calling of the PCR reads with MiXCR, one entry per CDR3 protein. The table records some 590,000 distinct CDR3 sequences, roughly 27% of them present only once. The germline CDR1 and CDR2 sequences are MRHNA and SNTAGT. The germline V and J ends were trimmed by 7 bases and 2 bases, with 17 bases remaining between them. The CDR3 covers 15 residues. The receptor was derived from a human donor in good health. Some libraries in this study had Jurkat cell RNA spiked in. J is TRBJ2-5 and V is TRBV6-4; no clear D gene. Input material: naive CD8+ T cells from blood, with Jurkat cell RNA spiked in. Subset given: FACS-sorted CD8+CD4-CCR7+CD45RA+ naive T cells. The CDR3 DNA is TGTGCCAGCACTCCACCCTGGCTCATGCAAGAGACCCAGTACTTC. This encodes CASTPPWLMQETQYF.